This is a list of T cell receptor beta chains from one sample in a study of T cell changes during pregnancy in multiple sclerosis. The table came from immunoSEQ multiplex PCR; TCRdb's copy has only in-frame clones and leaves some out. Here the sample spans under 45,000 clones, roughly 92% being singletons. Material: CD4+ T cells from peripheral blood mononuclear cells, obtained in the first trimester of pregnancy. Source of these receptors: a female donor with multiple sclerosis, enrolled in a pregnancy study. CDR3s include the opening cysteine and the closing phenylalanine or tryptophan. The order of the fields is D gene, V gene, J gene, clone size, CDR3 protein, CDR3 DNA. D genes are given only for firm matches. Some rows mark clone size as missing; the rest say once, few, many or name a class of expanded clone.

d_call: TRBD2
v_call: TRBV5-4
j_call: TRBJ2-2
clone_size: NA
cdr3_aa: CASGLAGASGELFF
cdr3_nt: TGTGCCAGCGGATTAGCGGGTGCTAGCGGGGAGCTGTTTTTT

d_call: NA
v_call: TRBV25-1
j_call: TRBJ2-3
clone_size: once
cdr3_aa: CASSDSTSGPPGDTQYF
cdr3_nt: TGTGCCAGCAGTGATTCCACGTCCGGCCCCCCAGGAGATACGCAGTATTTT

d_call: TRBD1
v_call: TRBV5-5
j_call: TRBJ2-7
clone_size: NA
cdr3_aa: CASSLYRGPYEQYF
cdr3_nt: TGTGCCAGCAGCTTGTACAGGGGACCCTACGAGCAGTACTTC

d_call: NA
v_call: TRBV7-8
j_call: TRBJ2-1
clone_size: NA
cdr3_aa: CASSSRGFIGSTRKTEQFF
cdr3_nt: TGTGCCAGCAGCTCCCGGGGGTTTATAGGCAGTACACGAAAGACTGAGCAGTTCTTC

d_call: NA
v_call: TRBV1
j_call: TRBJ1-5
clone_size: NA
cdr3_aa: CTSSLESQRPQHF
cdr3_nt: TGCACCAGCAGCCTTGAGAGTCAGCGGCCCCAGCATTTT

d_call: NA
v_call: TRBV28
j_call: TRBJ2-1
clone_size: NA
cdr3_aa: CASSSHYDNEQFF
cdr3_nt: TGTGCCAGCAGTTCCCACTACGACAATGAGCAGTTCTTC

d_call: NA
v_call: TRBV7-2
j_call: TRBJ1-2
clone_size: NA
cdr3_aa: CASSWGLGYGYTF
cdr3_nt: TGTGCCAGCAGCTGGGGACTCGGGTATGGCTACACCTTC

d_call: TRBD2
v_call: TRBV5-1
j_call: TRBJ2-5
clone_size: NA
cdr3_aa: CASSLVPAGEQETQYF
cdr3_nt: TGCGCCAGCAGCTTGGTACCAGCGGGAGAGCAAGAGACCCAGTACTTC

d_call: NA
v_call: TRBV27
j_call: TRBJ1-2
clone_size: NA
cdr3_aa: CASRTGANYGYTF
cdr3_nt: TGTGCCAGCAGAACAGGAGCTAACTATGGCTACACCTTC

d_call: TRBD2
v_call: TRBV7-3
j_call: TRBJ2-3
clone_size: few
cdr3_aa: CASSLTGLAGVTDTQYF
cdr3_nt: TGTGCCAGCAGCTTAACGGGTCTAGCGGGCGTCACAGATACGCAGTATTTT

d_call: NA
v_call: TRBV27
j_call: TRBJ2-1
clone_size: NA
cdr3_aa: CASNPVGLTANEQFF
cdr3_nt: TGTGCCAGCAATCCCGTTGGGCTCACCGCCAATGAGCAGTTCTTC

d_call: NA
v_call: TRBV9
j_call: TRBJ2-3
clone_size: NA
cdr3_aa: CASSPQSHTDTQYF
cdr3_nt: TGTGCCAGCAGCCCCCAGTCCCACACAGATACGCAGTATTTT

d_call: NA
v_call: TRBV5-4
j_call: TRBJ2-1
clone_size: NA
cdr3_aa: CASSPARGGAYNEQFF
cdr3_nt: TGTGCCAGCAGCCCAGCGCGTGGCGGTGCCTACAATGAGCAGTTCTTC

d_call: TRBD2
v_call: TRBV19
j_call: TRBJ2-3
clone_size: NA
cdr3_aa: CASSIERQGGLATDTQYF
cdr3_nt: TGTGCCAGTAGTATAGAGCGCCAGGGAGGACTAGCGACAGATACGCAGTATTTT

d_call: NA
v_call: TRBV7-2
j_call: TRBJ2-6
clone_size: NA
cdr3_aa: CASSSGEGGANVLTF
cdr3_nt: TGTGCCAGCAGCTCCGGGGAAGGTGGGGCCAACGTCCTGACTTTC

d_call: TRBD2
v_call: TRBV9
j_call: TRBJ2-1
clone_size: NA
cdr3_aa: CASSVPGGDEQFF
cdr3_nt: TGTGCCAGCAGCGTACCGGGGGGGGATGAGCAGTTCTTC

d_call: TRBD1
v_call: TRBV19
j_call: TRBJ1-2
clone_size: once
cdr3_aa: CASTPDRGQGYTF
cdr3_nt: TGTGCCAGTACACCAGACAGGGGGCAAGGCTACACCTTC

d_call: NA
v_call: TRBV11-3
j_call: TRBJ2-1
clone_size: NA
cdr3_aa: CASSPLRTGMGEQFF
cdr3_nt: TGTGCCAGCAGCCCACTCCGAACAGGGATGGGTGAGCAGTTCTTC

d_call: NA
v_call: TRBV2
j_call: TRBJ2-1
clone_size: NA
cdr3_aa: CASSVAGEQFF
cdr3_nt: TGTGCCAGCAGTGTGGCGGGTGAGCAGTTCTTC

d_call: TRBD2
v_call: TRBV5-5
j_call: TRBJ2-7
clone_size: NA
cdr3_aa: CASSLAPLAGEYEQYF
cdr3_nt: TGTGCCAGCAGCTTGGCCCCACTAGCGGGAGAATACGAGCAGTACTTC

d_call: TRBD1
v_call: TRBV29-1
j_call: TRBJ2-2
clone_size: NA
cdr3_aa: CSVDRGNTGELFF
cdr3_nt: TGCAGCGTCGACAGGGGGAACACCGGGGAGCTGTTTTTT

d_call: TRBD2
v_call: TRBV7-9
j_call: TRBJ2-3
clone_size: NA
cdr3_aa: CASSYGLAADLGQPDTQYF
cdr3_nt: TGTGCCAGCAGTTACGGACTAGCGGCCGATCTAGGACAGCCAGATACGCAGTATTTT

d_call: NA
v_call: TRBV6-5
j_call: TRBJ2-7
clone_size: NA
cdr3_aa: CASSYDPGRGEQYF
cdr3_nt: TGTGCCAGCAGTTACGACCCAGGGAGGGGGGAGCAGTACTTC

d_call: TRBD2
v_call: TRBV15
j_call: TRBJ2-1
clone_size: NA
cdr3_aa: CATSRDATSGSGQFF
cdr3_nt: TGTGCCACCAGCAGAGATGCGACTAGCGGGAGTGGGCAGTTCTTC

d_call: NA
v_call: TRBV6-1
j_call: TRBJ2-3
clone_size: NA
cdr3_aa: CASSEQTSTDTQYF
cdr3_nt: TGTGCCAGCAGTGAACAGACTAGCACAGATACGCAGTATTTT

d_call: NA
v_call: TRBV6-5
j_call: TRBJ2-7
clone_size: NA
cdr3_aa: CASSYPEGGYEQYF
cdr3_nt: TGTGCCAGCAGTTACCCGGAAGGGGGCTACGAGCAGTACTTC

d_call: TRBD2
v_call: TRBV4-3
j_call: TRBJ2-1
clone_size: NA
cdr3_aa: CASSQARLAGTNNEQFF
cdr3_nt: TGCGCCAGCAGCCAAGCCCGACTAGCGGGAACTAACAATGAGCAGTTCTTC

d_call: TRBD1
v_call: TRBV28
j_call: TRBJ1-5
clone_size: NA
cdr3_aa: CASNPPGGGQPQHF
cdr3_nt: TGTGCCAGCAACCCCCCAGGGGGCGGTCAGCCCCAGCATTTT

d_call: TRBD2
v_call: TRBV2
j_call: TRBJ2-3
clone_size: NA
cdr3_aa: CASSEPGLAGGYTDTQYF
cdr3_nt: TGTGCCAGCAGCGAACCGGGACTAGCGGGAGGATACACAGATACGCAGTATTTT

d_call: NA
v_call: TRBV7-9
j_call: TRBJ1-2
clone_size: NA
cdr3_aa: CASSSYEPGQRAYGYTF
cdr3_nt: TGTGCCAGCAGCTCGTATGAGCCGGGACAACGGGCCTATGGCTACACCTTC

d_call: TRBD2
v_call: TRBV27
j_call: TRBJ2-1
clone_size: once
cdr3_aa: CASSLLTSGRAPYNEQFF
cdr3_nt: TGTGCCAGCAGTTTACTCACTAGCGGGAGGGCTCCCTACAATGAGCAGTTCTTC

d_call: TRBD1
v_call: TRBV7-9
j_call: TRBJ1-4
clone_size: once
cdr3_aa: CASSPRVPGGEKLFF
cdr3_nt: TGTGCCAGCAGCCCCAGGGTCCCAGGGGGTGAAAAACTGTTTTTT

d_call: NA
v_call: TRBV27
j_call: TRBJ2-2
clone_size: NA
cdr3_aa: CASGPPVPTGELFF
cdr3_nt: TGTGCCAGCGGCCCTCCTGTTCCCACCGGGGAGCTGTTTTTT

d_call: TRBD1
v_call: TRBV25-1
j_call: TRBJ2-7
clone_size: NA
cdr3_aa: CASSFWTGGSYEQYF
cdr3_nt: TGTGCCAGCAGTTTTTGGACAGGAGGCTCCTACGAGCAGTACTTC

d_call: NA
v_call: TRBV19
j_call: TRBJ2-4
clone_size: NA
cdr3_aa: CASRGRVDKNIQYF
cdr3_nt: TGTGCCAGTAGGGGCAGGGTAGACAAAAACATTCAGTACTTC

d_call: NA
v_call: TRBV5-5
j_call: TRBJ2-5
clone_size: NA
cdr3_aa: CASSLETTGRQETQYF
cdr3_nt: TGTGCCAGCAGCTTGGAGACGACAGGGAGGCAAGAGACCCAGTACTTC